Listed below are T cell receptor beta chains from one sample, sequenced in a study of graft-versus-host responses after intestinal transplantation. Which antigens these TCRs recognize remains unknown. The method was immunoSEQ multiplex PCR; TCRdb's version includes in-frame clones alone and lacks a portion of them. The sample has 45,000 to 60,000 clones, 95% seen once; the top ten hold approximately 0.21%. Sequenced here: unstimulated CD8+ T cells sorted from spleen or lymph node cells, sampled before transplant. The receptors here all came from a human donor who was the organ donor for an intestinal transplant. Both conserved end residues are part of each CDR3. The D gene is left open where the match is weak. Size tells how often a clone was seen (once, few, many) or the class of an expanded clone, and some rows leave it out.

D: -; V: TRBV14; size: -; J: TRBJ2-1; CDR3: CASSELGYNEQFF; DNA: TGTGCCAGCAGCGAACTAGGGTACAATGAGCAGTTCTTC
D: -; V: TRBV5-6; size: few; J: TRBJ2-5; CDR3: CASSLQGRETQYF; DNA: TGTGCCAGCAGCTTGCAGGGGAGGGAGACCCAGTACTTC
D: -; V: TRBV2; size: once; J: TRBJ2-7; CDR3: CASSDPAGTSYEQYF; DNA: TGTGCCAGCAGCGACCCGGCGGGGACCTCCTACGAGCAGTACTTC
D: -; V: TRBV4-2; size: -; J: TRBJ2-7; CDR3: CASSQVAASYEQYF; DNA: TGTGCCAGCAGCCAAGTAGCGGCTTCCTACGAGCAGTACTTC
D: TRBD2; V: TRBV2; size: -; J: TRBJ2-1; CDR3: CASRGLAGVNEQFF; DNA: TGTGCCAGCAGAGGCCTAGCGGGGGTAAATGAGCAGTTCTTC
D: -; V: TRBV11-2; size: -; J: TRBJ2-1; CDR3: CASSTPSVSSYNEQFF; DNA: TGTGCCAGCAGCACGCCTAGCGTGAGCTCCTACAATGAGCAGTTCTTC
D: -; V: TRBV4-3; size: -; J: TRBJ1-2; CDR3: CASSQDAGTLTNYGYTF; DNA: TGCGCCAGCAGCCAGGACGCTGGGACTCTAACTAACTATGGCTACACCTTC
D: -; V: TRBV28; size: -; J: TRBJ2-3; CDR3: CATGLGVDGETDTQYF; DNA: TGTGCCACCGGCCTTGGGGTAGACGGTGAGACAGATACGCAGTATTTT
D: -; V: TRBV27; size: -; J: TRBJ2-7; CDR3: CASSLAQSYEQYF; DNA: TGTGCCAGCAGTTTAGCTCAGAGCTACGAGCAGTACTTC
D: -; V: TRBV7-9; size: -; J: TRBJ1-2; CDR3: CASSSGQYYGYTF; DNA: TGTGCCAGCAGCAGCGGCCAGTACTATGGCTACACCTTC
D: -; V: TRBV10-3; size: few; J: TRBJ1-3; CDR3: CAMTLGVSGNTIYF; DNA: TGTGCCATGACACTGGGAGTCTCTGGAAACACCATATATTTT
D: TRBD1; V: TRBV30; size: -; J: TRBJ1-5; CDR3: CAWSKGTGGAQHF; DNA: TGTGCCTGGAGTAAAGGGACAGGGGGCGCCCAGCATTTT
D: TRBD1; V: TRBV30; size: once; J: TRBJ2-7; CDR3: CAWSLGQGPNEQYF; DNA: TGTGCCTGGAGTTTGGGACAGGGGCCCAACGAGCAGTACTTC
D: TRBD1; V: TRBV29-1; size: -; J: TRBJ1-2; CDR3: CSIAGEGGQNYGYTF; DNA: TGCAGCATTGCAGGGGAAGGGGGACAGAACTATGGCTACACCTTC
D: -; V: TRBV28; size: -; J: TRBJ1-1; CDR3: CASSLGEYTEAFF; DNA: TGTGCCAGCAGTTTGGGGGAATACACTGAAGCTTTCTTT
D: TRBD2; V: TRBV6-5; size: -; J: TRBJ2-5; CDR3: CASSYGAGASETQYF; DNA: TGTGCCAGCAGTTACGGAGCGGGGGCCAGCGAGACCCAGTACTTC
D: TRBD1; V: TRBV30; size: -; J: TRBJ1-2; CDR3: CAWGTGTGYGYTF; DNA: TGTGCCTGGGGTACCGGGACAGGCTATGGCTACACCTTC
D: TRBD1; V: TRBV7-8; size: -; J: TRBJ1-1; CDR3: CASSGTGAITEAFF; DNA: TGTGCCAGCAGCGGTACAGGGGCGATCACTGAAGCTTTCTTT
D: -; V: TRBV7-6; size: once; J: TRBJ2-7; CDR3: CASSPGTATYEQYF; DNA: TGTGCCAGCAGCCCTGGGACGGCTACCTACGAGCAGTACTTC
D: -; V: TRBV9; size: -; J: TRBJ2-1; CDR3: CASSASPNEQFF; DNA: TGTGCCAGCAGCGCCTCCCCTAATGAGCAGTTCTTC
D: -; V: TRBV5-6; size: once; J: TRBJ2-5; CDR3: CASSLVSSNQETQYF; DNA: TGTGCCAGCAGCTTGGTTAGCTCCAACCAAGAGACCCAGTACTTC
D: -; V: TRBV6-5; size: few; J: TRBJ1-1; CDR3: CASSYSVVGTEAFF; DNA: TGTGCCAGCAGTTACTCTGTCGTTGGTACTGAAGCTTTCTTT
D: -; V: TRBV11-3; size: once; J: TRBJ2-7; CDR3: CASKGLGHEQYF; DNA: TGTGCCAGCAAGGGTCTGGGCCACGAGCAGTACTTC
D: -; V: TRBV4-3; size: -; J: TRBJ1-1; CDR3: CASSPGLGGTEAFF; DNA: TGCGCCAGCAGCCCAGGATTAGGGGGGACTGAAGCTTTCTTT
D: -; V: TRBV4-2; size: -; J: TRBJ2-1; CDR3: CASSQGFLGGQEHNEQFF; DNA: TGTGCCAGCAGCCAAGGGTTCCTCGGGGGGCAAGAACACAATGAGCAGTTCTTC
D: -; V: TRBV7-6; size: -; J: TRBJ2-7; CDR3: CASSPFEGPYEQYF; DNA: TGTGCCAGCAGCCCTTTTGAGGGCCCCTACGAGCAGTACTTC
D: -; V: TRBV27; size: -; J: TRBJ1-1; CDR3: CASSFKGDGTEAFF; DNA: TGTGCCAGCAGTTTTAAGGGGGATGGCACTGAAGCTTTCTTT
D: -; V: TRBV4-1; size: once; J: TRBJ2-7; CDR3: CASSLRTSSSYEQYF; DNA: TGCGCCAGCAGCCTAAGGACGAGCAGCTCCTACGAGCAGTACTTC
D: -; V: TRBV7-6; size: -; J: TRBJ1-1; CDR3: CASSHGEDTEAFF; DNA: TGTGCCAGCAGCCACGGGGAGGACACTGAAGCTTTCTTT
D: -; V: TRBV7-8; size: -; J: TRBJ1-1; CDR3: CASSPGGGLNTEAFF; DNA: TGTGCCAGCAGCCCGGGAGGAGGTTTGAACACTGAAGCTTTCTTT
D: -; V: TRBV27; size: once; J: TRBJ2-1; CDR3: CASSFQGNEQFF; DNA: TGTGCCAGCAGTTTTCAGGGGAATGAGCAGTTCTTC
D: -; V: TRBV7-9; size: -; J: TRBJ2-1; CDR3: CASRPGSGHVEQFF; DNA: TGTGCCAGCAGGCCGGGCTCAGGGCATGTTGAGCAGTTCTTC
D: -; V: TRBV7-3; size: -; J: TRBJ1-2; CDR3: CASSFGTLDNNGYTF; DNA: TGTGCCAGCAGCTTCGGGACCTTGGATAACAATGGCTACACCTTC
D: TRBD1; V: TRBV27; size: -; J: TRBJ2-7; CDR3: CASSLGTGVAYEQYF; DNA: TGTGCCAGCAGTTTAGGAACAGGGGTGGCCTACGAGCAGTACTTC
D: TRBD1; V: TRBV5-6; size: -; J: TRBJ2-7; CDR3: CASSLIGQGAYEQYF; DNA: TGTGCCAGCAGCTTGATCGGACAGGGGGCCTACGAGCAGTACTTC
D: TRBD1; V: TRBV18; size: -; J: TRBJ2-6; CDR3: CASSPRQGALSEGSNVLTF; DNA: TGTGCCAGCTCACCAAGGCAGGGGGCGCTTTCCGAGGGGTCCAACGTCCTGACTTTC
D: -; V: TRBV4-1; size: -; J: TRBJ2-5; CDR3: CASSQELAGVPKETQYF; DNA: TGCGCCAGCAGCCAAGAATTGGCGGGCGTTCCGAAAGAGACCCAGTACTTC
D: -; V: TRBV5-6; size: -; J: TRBJ2-3; CDR3: CASSFVRDGYLDTQYF; DNA: TGTGCCAGCAGCTTTGTTCGGGACGGGTACTTAGATACGCAGTATTTT
D: -; V: TRBV11-2; size: once; J: TRBJ1-2; CDR3: CASSPTTGIYGYTF; DNA: TGTGCCAGCAGCCCTACAACAGGGATCTATGGCTACACCTTC
D: TRBD1; V: TRBV9; size: -; J: TRBJ1-1; CDR3: CASSTSDRGDTEAFF; DNA: TGTGCCAGCAGCACCTCCGACAGGGGGGACACTGAAGCTTTCTTT
D: -; V: TRBV6-5; size: -; J: TRBJ2-7; CDR3: CASSYSRTGTGEQYF; DNA: TGTGCCAGCAGTTACTCGAGAACAGGGACGGGCGAGCAGTACTTC
D: -; V: TRBV2; size: -; J: TRBJ2-3; CDR3: CASIVGQSTDTQYF; DNA: TGTGCCAGCATAGTGGGACAAAGCACAGATACGCAGTATTTT
D: -; V: TRBV19; size: -; J: TRBJ2-2; CDR3: CASSIRAGELFF; DNA: TGTGCCAGTAGTATTCGTGCCGGGGAGCTGTTTTTT
D: -; V: TRBV30; size: -; J: TRBJ1-2; CDR3: CAWSDGWDLDGYTF; DNA: TGTGCCTGGAGTGACGGTTGGGATCTAGATGGCTACACCTTC
D: TRBD2; V: TRBV2; size: once; J: TRBJ2-3; CDR3: CASIPLAGGTDTQYF; DNA: TGTGCCAGCATCCCCCTGGCGGGAGGCACAGATACGCAGTATTTT
D: TRBD1; V: TRBV13; size: -; J: TRBJ2-3; CDR3: CASSGTGSSTDTQYF; DNA: TGTGCCAGCAGCGGGACAGGGAGTAGCACAGATACGCAGTATTTT
D: -; V: TRBV7-9; size: -; J: TRBJ1-1; CDR3: CASSFPQIRGNTEAFF; DNA: TGTGCCAGCAGCTTCCCTCAGATAAGGGGGAACACTGAAGCTTTCTTT
D: -; V: TRBV6-6; size: -; J: TRBJ2-5; CDR3: CASSYTAQETQYF; DNA: TGTGCCAGCAGTTACACGGCACAAGAGACCCAGTACTTC